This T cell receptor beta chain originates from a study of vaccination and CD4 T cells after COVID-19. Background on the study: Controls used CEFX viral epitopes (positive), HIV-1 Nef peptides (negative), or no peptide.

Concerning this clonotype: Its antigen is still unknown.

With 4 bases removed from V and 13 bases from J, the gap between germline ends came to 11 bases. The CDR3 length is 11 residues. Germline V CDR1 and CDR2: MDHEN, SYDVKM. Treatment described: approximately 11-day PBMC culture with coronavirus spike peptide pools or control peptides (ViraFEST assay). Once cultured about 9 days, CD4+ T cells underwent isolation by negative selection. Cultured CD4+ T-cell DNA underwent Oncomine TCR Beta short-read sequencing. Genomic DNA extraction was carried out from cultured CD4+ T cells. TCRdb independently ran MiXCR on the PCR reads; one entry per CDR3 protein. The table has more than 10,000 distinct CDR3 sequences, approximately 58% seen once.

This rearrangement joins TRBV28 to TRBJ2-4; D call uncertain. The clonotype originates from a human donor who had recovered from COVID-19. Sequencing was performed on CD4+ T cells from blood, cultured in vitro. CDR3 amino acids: CASSSTTDQYF. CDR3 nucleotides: TGTGCCAGCAGTTCTACTACCGACCAGTACTTC.